Listed below are T cell receptor beta chains from one sample, sequenced in a study of blood T cell repertoires in COVID-19. TCRdb keeps only in-frame clones here, not all; method: immunoSEQ multiplex PCR. In the table there are over 50,000 clones, just over 85% of which are singletons. The sequencing input was peripheral blood. All receptors come from a man aged 70-80 years with active COVID-19. The CDR3 runs from the conserved cysteine through the conserved F or W. Fields, in order: V gene, D gene, clone size, J gene, CDR3 protein, CDR3 DNA. A D gene is named only where the DNA matches it firmly. Rows give clone size only sometimes, using once, few, many, or a class for an expanded clone.

>TRBV27|NA|NA|TRBJ1-2
CASTASRDPLGGYTF
TGTGCCAGCACCGCCAGCAGGGATCCCTTGGGGGGCTACACCTTC
>TRBV10-3|TRBD2|NA|TRBJ2-5
CAISESGGVQETQYF
TGTGCCATCAGTGAGTCGGGGGGGGTCCAAGAGACCCAGTACTTC
>TRBV13|NA|NA|TRBJ1-1
CASSLGLGDTEAFF
TGTGCCAGCAGCTTGGGCTTAGGGGACACTGAAGCTTTCTTT
>TRBV11-2|NA|NA|TRBJ2-7
CASSLVQDSYEQYF
TGTGCCAGCAGCTTAGTCCAGGACTCCTACGAGCAGTACTTC
>TRBV7-9|NA|medium-sized|TRBJ1-2
CASSLATAYGYTF
TGTGCCAGCAGCTTAGCGACAGCCTATGGCTACACCTTC
>TRBV6-5|TRBD2|many|TRBJ2-7
CASSYEAGGSYEQYF
TGTGCCAGCAGTTATGAAGCGGGGGGCTCCTACGAGCAGTACTTC
>TRBV6-1|NA|NA|TRBJ2-1
CASSEEGYEQFF
TGTGCCAGCAGTGAGGAGGGCTATGAGCAGTTCTTC
>TRBV6-5|TRBD1|NA|TRBJ1-4
CASRGDRTNEKLFF
TGTGCCAGCAGGGGGGACAGAACCAATGAAAAACTGTTTTTT
>TRBV4-1|TRBD1|NA|TRBJ1-2
CASSEIRDRDGYTF
TGCGCCAGCAGCGAGATCCGGGACAGGGATGGCTACACCTTC
>TRBV12-5|TRBD2|NA|TRBJ2-1
CASGLIRLAGGPSYNEQFF
TGTGCTAGTGGTTTGATCCGCCTAGCGGGGGGGCCTTCCTACAATGAGCAGTTCTTC
>TRBV7-2|NA|NA|TRBJ1-5
CASSLDRTTNQPQHF
TGTGCCAGCAGCTTAGACAGGACAACTAATCAGCCCCAGCATTTT
>TRBV29-1|NA|NA|TRBJ2-1
CSVGRLDYNEQFF
TGCAGCGTTGGTCGACTAGATTACAATGAGCAGTTCTTC
>TRBV9|TRBD1|NA|TRBJ1-3
CASSSQEGALGNTIYF
TGTGCCAGCAGCTCCCAGGAGGGGGCTTTAGGAAACACCATATATTTT
>TRBV11-3|NA|NA|TRBJ1-5
CARGGEGPWDNQPQHF
TGTGCCAGGGGGGGAGAGGGACCCTGGGATAATCAGCCCCAGCATTTT
>TRBV6-5|TRBD1|once|TRBJ1-2
CASSYSVTGGSYGYTF
TGTGCCAGCAGTTACTCAGTGACAGGGGGCAGCTATGGCTACACCTTC
>TRBV19|TRBD2|NA|TRBJ2-3
CASSGTSGGAADTQYF
TGTGCCAGTAGTGGGACTAGCGGGGGGGCGGCAGATACGCAGTATTTT
>TRBV24-1|NA|few|TRBJ1-2
CATSEPNPGRGYGYTF
TGTGCCACCAGTGAACCCAATCCCGGCCGGGGCTATGGCTACACCTTC
>TRBV5-4|TRBD1|NA|TRBJ1-2
CASSLWGQATNYGYTF
TGTGCCAGCAGCTTGTGGGGACAGGCGACGAACTATGGCTACACCTTC
>TRBV6-6|NA|NA|TRBJ2-7
CAPEVSYEQYF
TGTGCCCCCGAGGTTTCCTACGAGCAGTACTTC
>TRBV10-2|NA|NA|TRBJ2-5
CASSPDSQETQYF
TGCGCCAGCAGTCCGGACAGCCAAGAGACCCAGTACTTC
>TRBV7-9|NA|NA|TRBJ1-5
CASSPDSNSNQPQHF
TGTGCCAGCAGCCCGGACAGTAATAGCAATCAGCCCCAGCATTTT
>TRBV19|TRBD1|NA|TRBJ2-7
CASSKQGAYEQYF
TGTGCCAGTAGTAAACAGGGGGCATACGAGCAGTACTTC
>TRBV7-2|NA|NA|TRBJ2-7
CASSLAGGSYEQYF
TGTGCCAGCAGCTTAGCGGGGGGCTCCTACGAGCAGTACTTC
>TRBV29-1|NA|NA|TRBJ2-2
CSAAGITNTGELFF
TGCAGCGCTGCCGGGATAACGAACACCGGGGAGCTGTTTTTT
>TRBV5-6|TRBD1|NA|TRBJ1-2
CASSLSGQGNYGYTF
TGTGCCAGCAGCTTGTCGGGACAGGGAAACTATGGCTACACCTTC
>TRBV7-9|TRBD1|NA|TRBJ2-7
CASSRQGYEQYF
TGTGCCAGCAGCCGACAGGGCTACGAGCAGTACTTC
>TRBV20-1|NA|NA|TRBJ1-4
CSASLPLTNEKLFF
TGCAGTGCTAGTCTACCGTTAACTAATGAAAAACTGTTTTTT
>TRBV3-1/TRBV3-2|NA|few|TRBJ2-7
CASSQPGYEQYF
TGTGCCAGCAGCCAACCAGGCTACGAGCAGTACTTC
>TRBV3-1/TRBV3-2|NA|NA|TRBJ2-3
CATRDPTDGRRSTDTQYF
TGTGCCACGCGGGACCCTACGGACGGCCGACGGAGCACAGATACGCAGTATTTT
>TRBV5-1|NA|NA|TRBJ2-7
CASSLGAVRGDSYEQYF
TGCGCCAGCAGCTTGGGGGCGGTCAGGGGCGACTCCTACGAGCAGTACTTC
>TRBV7-9|NA|NA|TRBJ2-1
CASSLGAGSDEQFF
TGTGCCAGCAGCTTAGGCGCAGGGTCGGATGAGCAGTTCTTC
>TRBV18|TRBD2|NA|TRBJ2-3
CASSPQGGGGDTQYF
TGTGCCAGCTCACCCCAGGGCGGGGGAGGAGATACGCAGTATTTT
>TRBV4-1|NA|few|TRBJ1-1
CASSQEKVAGSGTEAFF
TGCGCCAGCAGCCAAGAAAAAGTTGCGGGTTCTGGCACTGAAGCTTTCTTT
>TRBV9|TRBD1|once|TRBJ2-3
CASSVGQGFTDTQYF
TGTGCCAGCAGCGTAGGACAGGGATTCACAGATACGCAGTATTTT
>TRBV19|TRBD1|few|TRBJ2-6
CASRPQGAPGANVLTF
TGTGCCAGTAGACCCCAGGGGGCCCCTGGGGCCAACGTCCTGACTTTC
>TRBV18|TRBD2|once|TRBJ2-2
CASSPGLASNTGELFF
TGTGCCAGCTCTCCGGGACTAGCTTCGAACACCGGGGAGCTGTTTTTT
>TRBV5-1|TRBD1|NA|TRBJ1-2
CASSSDRGANYGYTF
TGCGCCAGCAGCTCCGACAGGGGGGCTAACTATGGCTACACCTTC
>TRBV5-1|NA|NA|TRBJ2-2
CASSPSGGPRTGELFF
TGCGCCAGCAGCCCCTCCGGGGGACCGCGCACCGGGGAGCTGTTTTTT
>TRBV7-9|TRBD1|NA|TRBJ2-5
CASSVSPGGSETQYF
TGTGCCAGCAGTGTTTCCCCAGGGGGCTCAGAGACCCAGTACTTC
>TRBV7-9|NA|NA|TRBJ1-5
CASSRGDEPQHF
TGTGCCAGCAGCCGGGGGGACGAGCCCCAGCATTTT
>TRBV5-4|TRBD1|NA|TRBJ1-2
CASSAGDRASNYGYTF
TGTGCCAGCAGCGCAGGGGACAGGGCTTCTAACTATGGCTACACCTTC
>TRBV19|TRBD1|once|TRBJ1-5
CASSDRDNQPQHF
TGTGCCAGTAGTGACAGGGACAATCAGCCCCAGCATTTT
>TRBV30|TRBD1|NA|TRBJ1-1
CAWSGGGADEAFF
TGTGCCTGGAGTGGAGGGGGCGCGGATGAAGCTTTCTTT
>TRBV27|TRBD1|few|TRBJ1-1
CASSATGLRGAFF
TGTGCCAGCAGTGCGACAGGGTTGAGGGGGGCTTTCTTT
>TRBV6-5|TRBD1|once|TRBJ2-7
CASRATGGPPRQYF
TGTGCCAGCAGAGCGACAGGGGGCCCTCCTCGGCAGTACTTC
>TRBV6-5|TRBD1|NA|TRBJ2-1
CASSQTGGLWNEQFF
TGTGCCAGCAGTCAAACAGGGGGCCTTTGGAATGAGCAGTTCTTC
>TRBV20-1|NA|NA|TRBJ2-7
CSANDRKYSYEQYF
TGCAGTGCTAATGACAGGAAATACTCCTACGAGCAGTACTTC
>TRBV30|TRBD2|NA|TRBJ2-3
CAWRTAGGDTDTQYF
TGTGCCTGGCGAACAGCGGGGGGCGACACAGATACGCAGTATTTT
>TRBV7-3|TRBD2|NA|TRBJ2-1
CASSILAGGLNEQFF
TGTGCCAGCAGCATTCTAGCGGGGGGGCTTAATGAGCAGTTCTTC